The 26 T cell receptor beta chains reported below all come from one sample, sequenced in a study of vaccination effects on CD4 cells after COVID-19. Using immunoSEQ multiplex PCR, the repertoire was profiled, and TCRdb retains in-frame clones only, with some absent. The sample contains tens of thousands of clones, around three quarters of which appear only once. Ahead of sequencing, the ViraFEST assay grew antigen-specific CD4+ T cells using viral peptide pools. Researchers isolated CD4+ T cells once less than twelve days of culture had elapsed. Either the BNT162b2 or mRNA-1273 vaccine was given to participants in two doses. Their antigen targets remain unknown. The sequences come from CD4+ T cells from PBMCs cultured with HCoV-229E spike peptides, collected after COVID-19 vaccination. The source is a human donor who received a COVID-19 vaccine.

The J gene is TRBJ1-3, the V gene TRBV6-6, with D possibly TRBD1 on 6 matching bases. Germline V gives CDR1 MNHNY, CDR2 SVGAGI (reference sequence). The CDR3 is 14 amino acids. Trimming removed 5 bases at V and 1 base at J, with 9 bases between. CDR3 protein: CASSETGSGNTIYF. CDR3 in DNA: TGTGCCAGCAGTGAGACAGGTTCTGGAAACACCATATATTTT.

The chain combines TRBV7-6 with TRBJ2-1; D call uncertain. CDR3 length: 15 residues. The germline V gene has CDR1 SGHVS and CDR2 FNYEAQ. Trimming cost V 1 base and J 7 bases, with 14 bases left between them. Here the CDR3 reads CASSLVLYSRNEQFF. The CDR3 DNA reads TGTGCCAGCAGCTTAGTTTTATACTCTCGGAATGAGCAGTTCTTC.

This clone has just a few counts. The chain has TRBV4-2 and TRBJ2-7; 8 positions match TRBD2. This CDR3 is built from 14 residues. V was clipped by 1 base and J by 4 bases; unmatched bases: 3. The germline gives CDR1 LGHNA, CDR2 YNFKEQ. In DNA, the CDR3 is TGTGCCAGCAGCCAAGTTCGGGGGGGGTACGAGCAGTACTTC. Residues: CASSQVRGGYEQYF.

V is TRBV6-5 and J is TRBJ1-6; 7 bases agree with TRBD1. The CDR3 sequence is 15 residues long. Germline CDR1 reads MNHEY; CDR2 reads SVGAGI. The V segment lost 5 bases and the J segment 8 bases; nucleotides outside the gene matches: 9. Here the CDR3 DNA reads TGTGCCAGCAGTACGACAGGGCGGGGATATTCACCCCTCCACTTT. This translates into CASSTTGRGYSPLHF.

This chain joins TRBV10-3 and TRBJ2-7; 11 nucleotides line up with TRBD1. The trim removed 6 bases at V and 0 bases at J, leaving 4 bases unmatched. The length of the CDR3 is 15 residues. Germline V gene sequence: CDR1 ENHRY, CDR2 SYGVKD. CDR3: CAIRSGTGGSYEQYF. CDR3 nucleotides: TGTGCCATCAGATCGGGGACAGGGGGCTCCTACGAGCAGTACTTC.

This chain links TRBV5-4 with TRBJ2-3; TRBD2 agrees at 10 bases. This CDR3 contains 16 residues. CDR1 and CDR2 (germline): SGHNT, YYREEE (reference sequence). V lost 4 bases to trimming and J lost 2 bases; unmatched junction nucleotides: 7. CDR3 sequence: CASSARTSGHTDTQYF. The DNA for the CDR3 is TGTGCCAGCAGCGCCCGGACTAGCGGACACACAGATACGCAGTATTTT.

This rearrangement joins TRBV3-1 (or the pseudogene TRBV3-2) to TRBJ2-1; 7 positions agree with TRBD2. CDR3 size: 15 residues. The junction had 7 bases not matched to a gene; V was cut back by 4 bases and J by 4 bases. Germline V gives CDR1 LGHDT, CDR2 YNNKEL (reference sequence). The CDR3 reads CASSPVQRGYNEQFF. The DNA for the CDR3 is TGTGCCAGCAGCCCCGTACAGCGGGGTTACAATGAGCAGTTCTTC.

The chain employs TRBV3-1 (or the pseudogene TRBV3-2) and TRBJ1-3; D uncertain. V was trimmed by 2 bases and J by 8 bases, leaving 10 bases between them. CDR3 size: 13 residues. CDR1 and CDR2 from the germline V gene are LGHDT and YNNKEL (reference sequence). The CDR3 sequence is CASSQRLVDTIYF. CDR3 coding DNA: TGTGCCAGCAGCCAACGTCTGGTGGACACCATATATTTT.

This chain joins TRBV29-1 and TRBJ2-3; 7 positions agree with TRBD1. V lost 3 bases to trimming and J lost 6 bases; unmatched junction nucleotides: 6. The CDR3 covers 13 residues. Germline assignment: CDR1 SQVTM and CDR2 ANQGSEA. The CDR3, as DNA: TGCAGCGTTGAGGGACAGTCTCGCGATACGCAGTATTTT. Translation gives CSVEGQSRDTQYF.

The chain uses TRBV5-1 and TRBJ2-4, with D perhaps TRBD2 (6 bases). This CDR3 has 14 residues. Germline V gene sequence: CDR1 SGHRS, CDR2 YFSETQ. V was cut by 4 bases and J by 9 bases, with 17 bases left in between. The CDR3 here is CASSQGLEGGIQYF. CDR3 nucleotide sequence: TGCGCCAGCAGCCAAGGGTTGGAGGGCGGCATTCAGTACTTC.

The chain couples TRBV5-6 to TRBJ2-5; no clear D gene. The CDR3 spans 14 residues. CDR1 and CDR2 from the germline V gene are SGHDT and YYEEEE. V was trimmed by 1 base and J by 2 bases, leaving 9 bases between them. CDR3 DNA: TGTGCCAGCAGCTTGAGATTCACGCAAGAGACCCAGTACTTC. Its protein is CASSLRFTQETQYF.

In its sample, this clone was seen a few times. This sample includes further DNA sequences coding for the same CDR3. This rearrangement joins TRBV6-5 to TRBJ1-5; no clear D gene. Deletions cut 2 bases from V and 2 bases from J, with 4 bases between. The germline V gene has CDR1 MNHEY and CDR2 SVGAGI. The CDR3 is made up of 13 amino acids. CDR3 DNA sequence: TGTGCCAGCAGTTACGACGGCAATCAGCCCCAGCATTTT. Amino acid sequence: CASSYDGNQPQHF.

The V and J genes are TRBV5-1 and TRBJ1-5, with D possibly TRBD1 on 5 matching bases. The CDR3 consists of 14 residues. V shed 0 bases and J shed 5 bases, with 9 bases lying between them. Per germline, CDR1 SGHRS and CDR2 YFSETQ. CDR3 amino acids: CASSLEWGYQPQHF. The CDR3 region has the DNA TGCGCCAGCAGCTTGGAGTGGGGCTATCAGCCCCAGCATTTT.

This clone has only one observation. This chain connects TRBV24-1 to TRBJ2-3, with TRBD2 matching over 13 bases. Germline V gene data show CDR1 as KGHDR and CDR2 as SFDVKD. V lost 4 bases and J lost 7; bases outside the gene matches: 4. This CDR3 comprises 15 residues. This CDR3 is CATSELAGGQYTQYF. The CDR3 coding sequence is TGTGCCACCAGTGAACTAGCGGGAGGGCAATATACGCAGTATTTT.

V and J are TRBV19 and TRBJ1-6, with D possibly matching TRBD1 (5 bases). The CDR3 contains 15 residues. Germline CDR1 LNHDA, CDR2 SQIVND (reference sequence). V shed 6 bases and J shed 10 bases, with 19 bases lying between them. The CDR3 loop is CASRKDPGTGSPLHF. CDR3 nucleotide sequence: TGTGCCAGTAGGAAAGACCCGGGGACCGGGTCACCCCTCCACTTT. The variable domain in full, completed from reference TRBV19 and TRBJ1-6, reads DGGITQSPKYLFRKEGQNVTLSCEQNLNHDAMYWYRQDPGQGLRLIYYSQIVNDFQKGDIAEGYSVSREKKESFPLTVTSAQKNPTAFYLCASRKDPGTGSPLHFGNGTRLTVT.

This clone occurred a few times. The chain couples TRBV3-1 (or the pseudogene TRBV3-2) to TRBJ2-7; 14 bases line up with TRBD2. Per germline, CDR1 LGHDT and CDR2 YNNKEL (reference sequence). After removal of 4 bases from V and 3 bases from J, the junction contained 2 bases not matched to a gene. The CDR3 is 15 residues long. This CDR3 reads CASSRGLAGGYEQYF. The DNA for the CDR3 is TGTGCCAGCAGCCGAGGACTAGCGGGGGGCTACGAGCAGTACTTC.

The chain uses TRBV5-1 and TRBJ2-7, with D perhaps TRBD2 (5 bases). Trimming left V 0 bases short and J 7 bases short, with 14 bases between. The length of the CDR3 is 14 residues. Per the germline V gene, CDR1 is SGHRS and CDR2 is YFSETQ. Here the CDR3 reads CASSLAELAREQYF. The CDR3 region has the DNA TGCGCCAGCAGCTTGGCCGAATTAGCGCGGGAGCAGTACTTC.

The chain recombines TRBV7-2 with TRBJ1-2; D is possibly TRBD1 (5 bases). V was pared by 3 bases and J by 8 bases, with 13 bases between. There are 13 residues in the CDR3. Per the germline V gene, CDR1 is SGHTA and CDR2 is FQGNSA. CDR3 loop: CASSLTGTRGYTF. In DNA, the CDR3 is TGTGCCAGCAGCTTGACGGGGACTCGCGGCTACACCTTC.

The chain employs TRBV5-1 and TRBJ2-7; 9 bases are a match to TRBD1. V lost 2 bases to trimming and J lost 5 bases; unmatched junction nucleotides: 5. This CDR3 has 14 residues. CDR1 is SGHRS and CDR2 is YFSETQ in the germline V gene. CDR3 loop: CASSLGQGINEQYF. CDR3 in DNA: TGCGCCAGCAGCTTAGGACAGGGGATCAACGAGCAGTACTTC. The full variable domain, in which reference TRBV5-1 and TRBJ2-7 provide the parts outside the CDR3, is KAGVTQTPRYLIKTRGQQVTLSCSPISGHRSVSWYQQTPGQGLQFLFEYFSETQRNKGNFPGRFSGRQFSNSRSEMNVSTLELGDSALYLCASSLGQGINEQYFGPGTRLTVT.

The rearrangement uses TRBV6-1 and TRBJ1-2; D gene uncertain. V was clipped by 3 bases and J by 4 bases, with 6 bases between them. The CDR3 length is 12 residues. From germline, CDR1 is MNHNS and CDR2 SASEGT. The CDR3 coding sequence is TGTGCCAGCAGTGACAGGACCTATGGCTACACCTTC. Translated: CASSDRTYGYTF.

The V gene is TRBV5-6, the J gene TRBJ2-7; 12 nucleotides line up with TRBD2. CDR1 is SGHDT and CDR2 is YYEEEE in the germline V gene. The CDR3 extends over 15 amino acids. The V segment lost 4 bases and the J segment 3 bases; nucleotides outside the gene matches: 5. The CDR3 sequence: CASSPGLAGLYEQYF. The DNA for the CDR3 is TGTGCCAGCAGCCCTGGACTAGCGGGACTCTACGAGCAGTACTTC.

The CDR3 protein is CASSQEGTGNYGYTF. As DNA, the CDR3 is TGTGCCAGCAGCCAAGAGGGGACAGGCAACTATGGCTACACCTTC. V usage is TRBV3-1 (or the pseudogene TRBV3-2) and J usage is TRBJ1-2; 8 nucleotides match TRBD1. Germline trimming cut 0 bases from V and 2 bases from J; bases unmatched to any gene: 2. This CDR3 spans 15 amino acids. Germline CDR1 LGHDT, CDR2 YNNKEL (reference sequence).

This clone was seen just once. The CDR3 nucleotides read TGTGCCAGCAGCTTGGCTAGCGGGGGGTACAATGAGCAGTTCTTC. This encodes CASSLASGGYNEQFF. The rearrangement joins TRBV11-3 to TRBJ2-1, with 11 nucleotides matching TRBD2. The CDR3 is 15 residues long. CDR1 and CDR2 (germline): SGHNT, YENEEA. The V gene end was trimmed by 3 bases and the J gene end by 4 bases; junction bases not matched to a gene: 2.

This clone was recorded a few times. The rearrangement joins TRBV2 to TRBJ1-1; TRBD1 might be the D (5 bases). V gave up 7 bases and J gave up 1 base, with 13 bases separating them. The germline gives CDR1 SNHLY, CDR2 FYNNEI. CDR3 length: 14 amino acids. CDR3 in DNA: TGTGCCAGCAACAGCAGGGCCGGGAACACTGAAGCTTTCTTT. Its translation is CASNSRAGNTEAFF.

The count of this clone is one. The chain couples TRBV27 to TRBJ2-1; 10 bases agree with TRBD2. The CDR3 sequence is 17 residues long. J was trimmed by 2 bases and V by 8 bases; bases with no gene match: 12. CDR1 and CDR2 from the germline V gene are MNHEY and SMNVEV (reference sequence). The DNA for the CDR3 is TGTGCCAGCGGGTATCTCTTAGCGGGAGGACCCTACAATGAGCAGTTCTTC. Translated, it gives CASGYLLAGGPYNEQFF.

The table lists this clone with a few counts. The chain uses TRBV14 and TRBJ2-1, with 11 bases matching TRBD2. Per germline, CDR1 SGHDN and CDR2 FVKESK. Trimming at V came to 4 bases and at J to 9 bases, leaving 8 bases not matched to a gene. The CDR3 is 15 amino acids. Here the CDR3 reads CASSRISGGAGEQFF. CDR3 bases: TGTGCCAGCAGCCGGATTAGCGGGGGGGCCGGTGAGCAGTTCTTC.